This TCR beta chain was sequenced during a study of early T cells in non-severe SARS-CoV-2 infection. The overall study: Chains from this unsorted whole-blood bulk RNA could not be paired.

CDR1 is SNHLY, CDR2 FYNNEI, per germline. This CDR3 comprises 12 residues. The germline V and J ends were trimmed by 6 bases and 3 bases, with 9 bases remaining between them. Study outcomes and limitations: VDJdb matching favored anti-spike CD8 responses, missing private and CD4 specificities.

Unique molecular identifiers were added to individual cDNA molecules. TCRdb analysed the 5' RACE reads with MiXCR anew, one entry per CDR3 protein. The data contain 65,000 to 90,000 distinct CDR3 sequences, about 12% of them singletons. A word on this clonotype: Its antigen is currently unknown.

The rearrangement links TRBV2 to TRBJ2-7; D is possibly TRBD1 (6 bases). This TCR was recovered from an adult who was a healthcare worker with PCR-confirmed SARS-CoV-2 infection or an uninfected control (not recorded which). The sequenced sample was whole blood. The DNA for the CDR3 is TGTGCCAGCAGCCTGGACAGCTACGAGCAGTACTTC. Translating gives CASSLDSYEQYF.